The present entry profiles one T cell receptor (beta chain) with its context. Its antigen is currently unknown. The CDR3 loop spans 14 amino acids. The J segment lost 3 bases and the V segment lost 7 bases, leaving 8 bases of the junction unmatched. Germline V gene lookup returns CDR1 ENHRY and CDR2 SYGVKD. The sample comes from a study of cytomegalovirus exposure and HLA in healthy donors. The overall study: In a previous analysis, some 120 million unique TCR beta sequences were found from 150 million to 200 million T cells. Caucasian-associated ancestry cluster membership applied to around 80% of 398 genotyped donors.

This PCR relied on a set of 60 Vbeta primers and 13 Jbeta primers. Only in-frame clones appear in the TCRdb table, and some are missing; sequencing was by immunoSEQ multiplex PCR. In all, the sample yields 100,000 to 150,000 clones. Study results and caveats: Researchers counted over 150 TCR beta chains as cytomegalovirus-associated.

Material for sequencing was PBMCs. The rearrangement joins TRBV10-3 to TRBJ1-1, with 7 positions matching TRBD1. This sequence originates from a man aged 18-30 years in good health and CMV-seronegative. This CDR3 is CAIKIRGRDTEAFF. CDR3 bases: TGTGCCATCAAAATAAGGGGGCGGGACACTGAAGCTTTCTTT.